This record concerns one TCR beta chain sequence. Its antigen remains unidentified. The method was immunoSEQ multiplex PCR; TCRdb's version includes in-frame clones alone and lacks a portion of them. The sample lists approximately 330,000 clones; around 70% were seen once. CDR1 SGHNT and CDR2 YENEEA come from the germline V gene. This CDR3 is 18 amino acids long. J was trimmed by 1 base and V by 3 bases; bases with no gene match: 11. The sample originates from a study of shared clonotypes between healthy human individuals. Study as a whole: Donors, aged 18 to 49, were a couple of women and three men. Points from the study as a whole: Sorted-subset sequencing was shown by rarefaction to be incomplete despite large depth.

The receptor was derived from a man aged 30-40 years in good health. The sample comprised memory CD4+ T cells sorted from blood. The sample's subset: CD45RA-negative fraction. The genes are TRBV11-3 and TRBJ2-3, with 9 bases matching TRBD1. The CDR3 sequence is CASSLGQGTYPGTDTQYF. In DNA form, the CDR3 reads TGTGCCAGCAGCTTGGGACAGGGCACTTATCCCGGCACAGATACGCAGTATTTT.